The present T cell receptor beta chain was sequenced within a study of blood T cell repertoires in COVID-19 (dated by TCRdb to 2018 to 2020). For the study in its entirety: Samples covering the acute and convalescent phases of COVID-19 were provided by collaborators in the United States, Italy and Spain. Subjects who had been exposed to COVID-19, were actively infected with it, or had recovered from it provided the deeply sampled blood TCRbeta repertoires that made up the dataset. A freely available public database, intended as a resource for researchers studying the immune response to SARS-CoV-2, is where the repertoires were released. The sample metadata nearly always contained a de-identified subject ID, COVID-19 status, age in years and sex. Samples were obtained from the ongoing ImmuneRACE study (first 160 participants) and from about 1,300 subjects provided by 6 global collaborators. Where available, HLA class I and class II types were obtained from metadata supplied by the sample provider rather than from assay-based typing. The material from the prospective study consisted of cDNA or gDNA derived from T cells, B-cell-depleted T cells, or PBMCs. Broader findings and caveats from the paper: Clinical and demographic metadata were provided uncurated, with the amount varying by source and participant.

About this clone itself: The antigen it binds to is not known. No base-level quality is on record; no much larger clone is a single base apart.

The immunoSEQ Assay, a bias-controlled multiplex PCR, was used to amplify TCRbeta CDR3 regions from genomic DNA. Concerning the study's data processing: Nucleated cell counts per sample were estimated from amplification of reference gene primers within the assay. To quantify the absolute abundance of each unique TCRbeta CDR3 rearrangement, sequence reads were collapsed and filtered. Productive Simpson clonality was computed per sample as the square root of Simpson's diversity index over productive rearrangements. The clones in this table, taken by TCRdb from immuneACCESS, are in-frame only. Not every clone is retained; where verified, under half of the shortfall comes from an unresolved V gene, and the cause of the rest is unknown. The DNA was the basis for D and trimming; V, J and clone size are from that table. The sample table records fewer than 350,000 clones; approximately 90% of these occur just once. 2.8% of the sample goes to the ten largest clones.

Enrolling through a virtual design, the prospective study's participants ranged in age from roughly 18 to 95 years and lived across more than 20 United States geographic areas. In the prospective study, cohorts were assigned on the basis of participant-reported clinical history obtained from a screening survey and a study questionnaire. Exposed participants had been in contact, within 2 weeks of entering the study, with a person who had a PCR-confirmed or clinician-diagnosed case of COVID-19. Mobile phlebotomists in the prospective study collected whole blood, serum and a nasopharyngeal or oropharyngeal swab from every participant. Participants in the prospective study had the option to provide additional blood draws and questionnaires over an approximately 2-month period. Blood samples from the prospective study were shipped frozen or at room temperature prior to DNA extraction. From cysteine to phenylalanine, the CDR3 is 15 amino acids long. Only the CDR3 DNA stays, 45 bases, in frame from base 1. Looking up the germline V gene yields CDR1 MDHEN and CDR2 SYDVKM. V drops 5 bases and J drops 2 bases, leaving 15 bases in between.

The rearrangement combines TRBV28 with TRBJ1-2; TRBD1 might be the D gene, on 5 matching bases. This TCR was sampled from a middle-aged man who had been exposed to COVID-19. The sequenced sample consisted of PBMCs or T cells enriched from blood (not recorded which). This receptor carries the CDR3 CASSTPGRGNYGYTF. The nucleotide sequence reads as follows: TGTGCCAGCAGTACACCGGGACGGGGGAACTATGGCTACACCTTC.